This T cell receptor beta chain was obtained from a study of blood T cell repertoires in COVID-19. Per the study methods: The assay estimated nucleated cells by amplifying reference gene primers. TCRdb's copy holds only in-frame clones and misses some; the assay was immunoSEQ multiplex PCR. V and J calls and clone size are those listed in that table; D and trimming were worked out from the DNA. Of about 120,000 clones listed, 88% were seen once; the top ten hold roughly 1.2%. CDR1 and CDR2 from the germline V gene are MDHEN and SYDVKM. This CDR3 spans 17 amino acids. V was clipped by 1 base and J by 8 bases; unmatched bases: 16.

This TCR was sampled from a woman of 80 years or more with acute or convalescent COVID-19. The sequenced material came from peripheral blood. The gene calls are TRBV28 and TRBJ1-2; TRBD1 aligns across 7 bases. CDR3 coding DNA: TGTGCCAGCAGTTTATCAAGCGGACAGGCAAGCCTATGGGGCTACACCTTC. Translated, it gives CASSLSSGQASLWGYTF.